This entry is about one T cell receptor (beta chain). Its target is unknown. This sample is drawn from a study of Tregs in tolerant kidney transplant recipients. The CDR3 runs 14 residues. The germline V gene encodes CDR1 MNHNS and CDR2 SASEGT. The V end lost 5 bases, the J end lost 2 bases, and 13 bases lay between the germline ends. CD4+CD25+CD127- Tregs, CD4+CD25- non-Tregs, CD4 and CD8 cells were sorted. Generated by immunoSEQ multiplex PCR, the TCRdb table keeps only in-frame clones and is missing some. The profile shows about 68,000 clones, 84% of them singletons. Findings of the study overall: Biological reproducibility was not directly addressed, but technical replication error appeared minimal. Tregs expanded with activated donor B cells seemed most donor-specific. Validation in larger populations is needed because few patients were studied.

Specimen: CD4+ T cells from blood. This chain links TRBV6-1 with TRBJ2-7; D is undetermined. This TCR was sampled from a human donor in good health. The CDR3 DNA follows: TGTGCCAGCAGTACCGACACCCGTCCCTACGAGCAGTACTTC. Translation: CASSTDTRPYEQYF.